Following are 17 T cell receptor beta chains from one sample sequenced in a study of T-cell memory formation after mild COVID-19. TCRdb itself ran the 5' RACE reads through MiXCR, one entry per CDR3 protein. The sample contains some 310,000 distinct CDR3 sequences, around 20% of which appear only once. The specimen was PBMCs or a T cell subset sorted from them (not recorded which). The source of these receptors is a young man who had mild COVID-19 (a few samples of this study predate the infection). Cell type and time point are not known.

Notes on this clonotype: This may be a read error, as it is one base from a much larger clone. V and J are TRBV20-1 and TRBJ1-4, with D possibly being TRBD1 (5 bases). Trimming stripped 0 bases from V and 8 bases from J, with 13 bases between. In germline, CDR1 is DFQATT, CDR2 SNEGSKA (reference sequence). There are 14 residues in the CDR3. CDR3 sequence: CSARDPRVGEKLFF. DNA for the CDR3: TGCAGTGCTAGAGATCCCAGGGTCGGAGAAAAACTGTTTTTT.

The chain has TRBV9 and TRBJ2-1; D call uncertain. The CDR3 is 14 residues long. The V and J ends lost 0 bases and 2 bases respectively, with 6 bases between them. Germline V gene lookup returns CDR1 SGDLS and CDR2 YYNGEE. CDR3 amino acids: CASSVEQAYNEQFF. The CDR3 nucleotides read TGTGCCAGCAGCGTAGAGCAGGCCTACAATGAGCAGTTCTTC.

Note on this clonotype: The junction shows a germline mismatch at one end, possibly a read error. The chain uses TRBV5-1 and TRBJ2-2; 8 nucleotides agree with TRBD1. Germline V gene data show CDR1 as SGHRS and CDR2 as YFSETQ. This CDR3 contains 15 residues. The CDR3 reads CDSRNLTGVAGELFF. The DNA of the CDR3 is TGCGACAGCAGGAATTTGACAGGGGTTGCCGGGGAGCTGTTTTTT.

This clonotype was seen more than once but under ten times. The chain combines TRBV7-2 with TRBJ2-3; TRBD2 agrees at 11 bases. Trimming cost V 4 bases and J 3 bases; bases outside gene matches: 6. The CDR3 spans 16 residues. Germline assignment: CDR1 SGHTA and CDR2 FQGNSA. The CDR3 DNA reads TGTGCCAGCAGCTCCCGGACTAGCGGGCGTACAGATACGCAGTATTTT. It specifies CASSSRTSGRTDTQYF.

This clonotype has a handful of counts. The chain carries TRBV28 and TRBJ2-3; D may be TRBD2 (6 bases). From germline, CDR1 is MDHEN and CDR2 SYDVKM. The length of the CDR3 is 14 residues. The germline V and J ends were trimmed by 7 bases and 1 base, with 12 bases remaining between them. This chain's CDR3 is CASNGEAGTDTQYF. The CDR3 DNA sequence: TGTGCCAGCAATGGGGAGGCCGGCACAGATACGCAGTATTTT.

This chain uses TRBV7-3 with TRBJ2-5; 10 positions agree with TRBD2. CDR3 length: 16 residues. V trimming: 2 bases; J trimming: 5 bases; junction bases outside the gene matches: 8. The germline gives CDR1 SGHTA, CDR2 FQGTGA. CDR3: CASSLGTSGALETQYF. The CDR3 DNA is TGTGCCAGCAGCTTAGGTACTAGCGGGGCCCTGGAGACCCAGTACTTC.

This clonotype was counted between two and nine times. The gene calls are TRBV7-8 and TRBJ2-5, with 7 nucleotides matching TRBD2. CDR1 is SGHVS and CDR2 is FQNEAQ in the germline V gene. The CDR3 consists of 15 residues. J lost 1 base, V lost 3 bases, and 5 bases had no gene match. CDR3 DNA sequence: TGTGCCAGCAGCTTGGAGACTAGCTTCCAAGAGACCCAGTACTTC. It encodes CASSLETSFQETQYF.

This rearrangement joins TRBV20-1 to TRBJ1-1; D remains ambiguous. V dropped 3 bases and J dropped 1 base, with 15 bases sitting between them. Germline CDR1 is DFQATT and CDR2 is SNEGSKA (reference sequence). This CDR3 spans 15 amino acids. DNA for the CDR3: TGCAGTGCTAGGATCAGCCCCCTGAAGAACACTGAAGCTTTCTTT. As protein: CSARISPLKNTEAFF.

The chain links TRBV11-2 to TRBJ2-3; D unresolved. The CDR3 consists of 12 residues. Trimming took off 8 bases at V and 2 bases at J, with 8 bases between the two ends. The germline V gene encodes CDR1 SGHAT and CDR2 FQNNGV. CDR3 in DNA: TGTGCCAGCCGGAGATACACAGATACGCAGTATTTT. This encodes CASRRYTDTQYF.

This clonotype was recorded a few times. The rearrangement joins TRBV29-1 to TRBJ2-5; the D is unclear. This CDR3 is built from 13 residues. V was trimmed by 3 bases and J by 5 bases, leaving 13 bases between them. CDR1 is SQVTM, CDR2 ANQGSEA, per germline. The CDR3, as DNA: TGCAGCGTTGATTCCGAACTGGGCGAGACCCAGTACTTC. This codes for CSVDSELGETQYF.

This clonotype has a handful of counts. V and J are TRBV4-3 and TRBJ2-5; D not certain. V was pared by 1 base and J by 4 bases, with 13 bases between. CDR3 length equals 15 residues. Germline-derived CDR1 and CDR2 are LGHNA and YSLEER. The CDR3 is CASSQGRARGETQYF. The CDR3 nucleotides are TGCGCCAGCAGCCAAGGAAGGGCGCGAGGAGAGACCCAGTACTTC.

This clonotype was counted between two and nine times. The rearrangement uses TRBV2 and TRBJ2-7; D not resolved. Germline V gives CDR1 SNHLY, CDR2 FYNNEI. The CDR3 length is 13 residues. V was shortened by 6 bases and J by 6 bases, with 15 bases between the two germline ends. Here the CDR3 DNA reads TGTGCCAGCAGGATGGCTTCGGTGGGCGAGCAGTACTTC. This translates into CASRMASVGEQYF.

V usage is TRBV7-9 and J usage is TRBJ1-5; 8 bases agree with TRBD1. With V trimmed by 4 bases and J by 2 bases, 7 bases remained unmatched. CDR1 SEHNR and CDR2 FQNEAQ come from the germline V gene (reference sequence). The CDR3 runs 16 residues. The CDR3 spells CASSSQGADGNQPQHF. CDR3 nucleotides: TGTGCCAGCAGCTCCCAGGGGGCCGATGGCAATCAGCCCCAGCATTTT.

This clonotype appeared a few times. The rearrangement uses TRBV10-3 and TRBJ2-2, with 9 bases aligning to TRBD2. This CDR3 spans 14 amino acids. J lost 3 bases, V lost 5 bases, and 1 base had no gene match. Germline-derived CDR1 and CDR2 are ENHRY and SYGVKD. The CDR3 loop reads CAISLAGYTGELFF. The CDR3 DNA follows: TGTGCCATCAGTCTAGCGGGGTACACCGGGGAGCTGTTTTTT.

V and J are TRBV3-1 and TRBJ1-1; D possibly corresponds to TRBD1 (5 bases). Trimming stripped 4 bases from V and 6 bases from J, with 12 bases between. The CDR3 has 13 amino acids. Germline V gene sequence: CDR1 LGHDT, CDR2 YNNKEL (reference sequence). CDR3: CASSPDPGAEAFF. In nucleotides, the CDR3 is TGTGCCAGCAGCCCTGACCCGGGGGCTGAAGCTTTCTTT. The whole variable domain, remainder taken from reference TRBV3-1 and TRBJ1-1, is DTAVSQTPKYLVTQMGNDKSIKCEQNLGHDTMYWYKQDSKKFLKIMFSYNNKELIINETVPNRFSPKSPDKAHLNLHINSLELGDSAVYFCASSPDPGAEAFFGQGTRLTVV.

This chain connects TRBV27 to TRBJ1-2, with TRBD1 as a possible D gene (5 bases). The CDR3 sequence is 15 residues long. Germline loops: CDR1 MNHEY, CDR2 SMNVEV (reference sequence). V was clipped by 2 bases and J by 4 bases, with 14 bases between them. The CDR3 DNA is TGTGCCAGCAGTTTAATGTCAGGGATGATCTATGGCTACACCTTC. Its translation: CASSLMSGMIYGYTF.

This clonotype occurred once. The V call is TRBV10-3, the J call TRBJ2-1; 10 bases fit TRBD2. The V gene's germline CDR1 is ENHRY and CDR2 SYGVKD. After removal of 10 bases from V and 6 bases from J, the junction contained 6 bases not matched to a gene. The CDR3 contains 13 residues. The CDR3 bases are TGTGCCACAACCGGGACTAGCGTCAATGAGCAGTTCTTC. Translating gives CATTGTSVNEQFF.